This entry is about one T cell receptor beta chain. The data originate from a study of OX40 agonist ivuxolimab in advanced cancers. The data were produced by immunoSEQ multiplex PCR, yet TCRdb's version contains in-frame clones alone and is incomplete. The repertoire holds about 36,000 clones, 70% to 80% seen once, with 18% in the top ten. V trimming: 0 bases; J trimming: 1 base; junction bases outside the gene matches: 4. Germline CDR1 SQVTM, CDR2 ANQGSEA. This CDR3 has 16 residues. The receptor was isolated from an adult with an advanced solid tumor such as melanoma, head and neck, liver or kidney cancer. The chain is built from TRBV29-1 and TRBJ2-1; 9 bases are a match to TRBD1. Sample: CD4+ or CD8+ T cells sorted from blood, taken in a trial of the OX40 agonist ivuxolimab. The CDR3 sequence: CSVEDLTGGSYNEQFF. The DNA of the CDR3 is TGCAGCGTTGAAGACCTGACAGGGGGTTCCTACAATGAGCAGTTCTTC.